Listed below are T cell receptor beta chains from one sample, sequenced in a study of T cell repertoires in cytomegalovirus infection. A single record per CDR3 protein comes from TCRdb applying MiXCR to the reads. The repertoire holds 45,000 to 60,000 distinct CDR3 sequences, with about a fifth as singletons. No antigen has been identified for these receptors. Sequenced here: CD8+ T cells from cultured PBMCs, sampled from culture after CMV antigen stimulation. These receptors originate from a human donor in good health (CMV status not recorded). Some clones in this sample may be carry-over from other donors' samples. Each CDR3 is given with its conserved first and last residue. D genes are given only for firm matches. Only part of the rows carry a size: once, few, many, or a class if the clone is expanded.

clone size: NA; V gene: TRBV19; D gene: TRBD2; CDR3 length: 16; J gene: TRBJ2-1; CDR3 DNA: TGTGCCAGTATCGGAGTGAGTAGCGGGAGAATCAATGAGCAGTTCTTC; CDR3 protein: CASIGVSSGRINEQFF
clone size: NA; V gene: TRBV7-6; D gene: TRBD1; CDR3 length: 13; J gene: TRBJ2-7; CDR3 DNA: TGTGCCAGCAGCCGTGGACAGGGCTACGAGCAGTACTTC; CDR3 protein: CASSRGQGYEQYF
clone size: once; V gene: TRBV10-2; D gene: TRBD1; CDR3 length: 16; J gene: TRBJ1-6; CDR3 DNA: TGCGCCAGCAACCAGGGGGCCTTTCGAGTGGATTCACCCCTCCACTTT; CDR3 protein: CASNQGAFRVDSPLHF
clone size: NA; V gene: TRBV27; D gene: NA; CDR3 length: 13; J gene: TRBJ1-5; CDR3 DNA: TGTGCCAGCAGTTCTGTCGGCAATCAGCCCCAGCATTTT; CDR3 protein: CASSSVGNQPQHF
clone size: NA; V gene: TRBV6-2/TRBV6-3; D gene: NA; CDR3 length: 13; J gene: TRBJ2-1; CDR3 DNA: TGTGCCAGCAGTTATGGGTTCGGACTTGAGCAGTTCTTC; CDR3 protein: CASSYGFGLEQFF
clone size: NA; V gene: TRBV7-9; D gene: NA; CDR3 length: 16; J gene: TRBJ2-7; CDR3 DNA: TGTGCCAGCAGCAAAGGGAGAGGTGCGGAACCCTACGAGCAGTACTTC; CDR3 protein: CASSKGRGAEPYEQYF
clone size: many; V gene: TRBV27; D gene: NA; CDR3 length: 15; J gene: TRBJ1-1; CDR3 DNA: TGTGCCAGCAGTTTATCACCAGGGCTGAACACTGAAGCTTTCTTT; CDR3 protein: CASSLSPGLNTEAFF
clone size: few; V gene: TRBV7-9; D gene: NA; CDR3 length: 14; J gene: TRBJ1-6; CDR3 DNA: TGTGCCATAGAGACTTCCTCCTATAATTCACCCCTCCACTTT; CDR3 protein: CAIETSSYNSPLHF
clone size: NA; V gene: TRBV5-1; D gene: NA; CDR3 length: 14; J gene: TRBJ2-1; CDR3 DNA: TGCGCCAGCAGCTTGGGGGCGCCTAATGATGAGCAGTTCTTC; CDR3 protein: CASSLGAPNDEQFF
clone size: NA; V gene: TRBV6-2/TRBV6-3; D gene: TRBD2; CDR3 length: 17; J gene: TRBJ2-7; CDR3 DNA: TGTGCCAGCAGTTACTCGAGAACTAGCGGGGCGGACTACGAGCAGTACTTC; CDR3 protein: CASSYSRTSGADYEQYF
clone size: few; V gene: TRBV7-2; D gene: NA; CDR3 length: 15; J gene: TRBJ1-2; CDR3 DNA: TGTGCCAGCAGCTTATTTCAAGACAGGCGATCTGGCTACACCTTC; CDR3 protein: CASSLFQDRRSGYTF
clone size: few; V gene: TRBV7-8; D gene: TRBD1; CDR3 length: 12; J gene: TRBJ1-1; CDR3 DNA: TGTGCCAGCAGCGGTAACAGGGGGCAGGCTTTCTTT; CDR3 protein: CASSGNRGQAFF
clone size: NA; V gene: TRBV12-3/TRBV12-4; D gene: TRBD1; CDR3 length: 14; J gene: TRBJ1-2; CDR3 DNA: TGTGCCAGCAGGCCCGGGACAGGGAGCTATGGCTACACCTTC; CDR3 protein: CASRPGTGSYGYTF
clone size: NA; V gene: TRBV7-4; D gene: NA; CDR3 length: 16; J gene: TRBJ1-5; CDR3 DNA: TGTGCCAGCAGTCCCGGCGGGGGGCGCATTGGTCAGCCCCAGCATTTT; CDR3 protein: CASSPGGGRIGQPQHF
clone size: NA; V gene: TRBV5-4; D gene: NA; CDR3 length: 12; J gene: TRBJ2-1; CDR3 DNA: TGTGCCAGCAGCTTGGGACCGAATGAGCAGTTCTTC; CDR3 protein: CASSLGPNEQFF
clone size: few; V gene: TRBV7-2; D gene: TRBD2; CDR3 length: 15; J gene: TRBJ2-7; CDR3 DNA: TGTGCCAGCAGCCTAGGACTAGCGGGAGTCCACGAGCAGTACTTC; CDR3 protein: CASSLGLAGVHEQYF
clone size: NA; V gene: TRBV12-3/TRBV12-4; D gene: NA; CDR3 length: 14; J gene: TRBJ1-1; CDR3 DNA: TGTGCCAGCATCCACCAGGACATTAACACTGAAGCTTTCTTT; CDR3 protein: CASIHQDINTEAFF
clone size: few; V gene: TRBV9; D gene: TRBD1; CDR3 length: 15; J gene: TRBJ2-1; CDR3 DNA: TGTGCCAGCAGCCTTAGACAGGGTTCCTACAATGAGCAGTTCTTC; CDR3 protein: CASSLRQGSYNEQFF
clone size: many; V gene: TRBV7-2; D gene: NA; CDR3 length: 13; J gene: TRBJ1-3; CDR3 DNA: TGTGCCAGCAGCGACAGGAGTGGAAACACCATATATTTT; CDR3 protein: CASSDRSGNTIYF
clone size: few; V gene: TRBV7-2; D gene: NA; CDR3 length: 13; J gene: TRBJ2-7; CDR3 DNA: TGTGCCAGCAGCTTAAACAGTATCTACGAGCAGTACTTC; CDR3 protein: CASSLNSIYEQYF
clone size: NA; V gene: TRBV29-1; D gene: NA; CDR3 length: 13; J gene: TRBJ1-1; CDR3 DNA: TGCAGCGTTGGGGAAGGTCAGAACACTGAAGCTTTCTTT; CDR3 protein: CSVGEGQNTEAFF
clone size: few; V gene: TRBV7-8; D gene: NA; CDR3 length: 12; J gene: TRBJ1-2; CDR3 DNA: TGTGCCATCCAATATGGCATCGATGGCTACACCTTC; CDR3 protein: CAIQYGIDGYTF
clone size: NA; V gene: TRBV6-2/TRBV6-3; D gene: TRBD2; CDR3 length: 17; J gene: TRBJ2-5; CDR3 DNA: TGTGCCAGCAGTTACTCGCGCGGGGGGGCCGGGAGAGAGACCCAGTACTTC; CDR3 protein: CASSYSRGGAGRETQYF
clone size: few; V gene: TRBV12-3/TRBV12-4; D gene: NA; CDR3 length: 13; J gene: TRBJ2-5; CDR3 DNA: TGTGCCAGCAGTTTTGCCGACGGGTGGACCCAGTACTTC; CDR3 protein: CASSFADGWTQYF
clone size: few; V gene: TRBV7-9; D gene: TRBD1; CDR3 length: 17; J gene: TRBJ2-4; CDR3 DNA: TGTGCCAGCAGCGGCACAACAGGGGGCTATACCAAAAACATTCAGTACTTC; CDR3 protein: CASSGTTGGYTKNIQYF
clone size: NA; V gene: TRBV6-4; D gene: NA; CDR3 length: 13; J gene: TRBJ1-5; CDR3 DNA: TGTGCCAGCAGTGTCGGGGACAATCAGCCCCAGCATTTT; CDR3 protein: CASSVGDNQPQHF
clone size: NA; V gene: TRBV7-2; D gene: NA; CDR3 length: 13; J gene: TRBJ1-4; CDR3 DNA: TGTGCCAGCAGCTTAGGACGGACCCAGGGGCTGTTTTTT; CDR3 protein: CASSLGRTQGLFF
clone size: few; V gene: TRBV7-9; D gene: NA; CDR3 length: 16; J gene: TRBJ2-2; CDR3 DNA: TGTGCCAGCAGCCCCGAGGGTAATCGAGACACCGGGGAGCTGTTTTTT; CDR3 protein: CASSPEGNRDTGELFF
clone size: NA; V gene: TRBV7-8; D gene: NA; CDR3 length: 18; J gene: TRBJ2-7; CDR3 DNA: TGTGCCAGCAGCTCAGTCCCCTTAACAGGGGAGGTCCCCTACGAGCAGTACTTC; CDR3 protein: CASSSVPLTGEVPYEQYF
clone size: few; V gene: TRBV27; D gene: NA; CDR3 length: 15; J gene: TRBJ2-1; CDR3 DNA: TGTGCCAGCAGTATAGGTGGGGGGCGAGGCAATGAGCAGTTCTTC; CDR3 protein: CASSIGGGRGNEQFF
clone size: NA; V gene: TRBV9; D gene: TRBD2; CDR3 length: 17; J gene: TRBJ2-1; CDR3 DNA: TGTGCCAGCAGTCGTAGCGGGAGGTTGGGTAGTTACAATGAGCAGTTCTTC; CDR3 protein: CASSRSGRLGSYNEQFF
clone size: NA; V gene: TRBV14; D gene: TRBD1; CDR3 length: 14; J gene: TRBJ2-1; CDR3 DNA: TGTGCCAGCAGATTACAGGGGGCGCGGAATGAGCAGTTCTTC; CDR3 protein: CASRLQGARNEQFF
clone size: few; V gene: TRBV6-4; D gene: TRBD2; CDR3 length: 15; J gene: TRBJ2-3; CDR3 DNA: TGTGCCAGCAGTGCCGGGACTAGCGGCACAGATACGCAGTATTTT; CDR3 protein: CASSAGTSGTDTQYF
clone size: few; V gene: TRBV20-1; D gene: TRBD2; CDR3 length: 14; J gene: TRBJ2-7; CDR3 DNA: TGCAGTGCGGGTCCTAGCGGAACATCCTACGAGCAGTACTTC; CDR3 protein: CSAGPSGTSYEQYF
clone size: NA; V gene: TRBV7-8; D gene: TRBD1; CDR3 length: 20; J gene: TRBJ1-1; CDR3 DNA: TGTGCCAGCAGCTTAGTCGGGACAGGGGGCTACCAGGATTCGAACACTGAAGCTTTCTTT; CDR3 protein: CASSLVGTGGYQDSNTEAFF
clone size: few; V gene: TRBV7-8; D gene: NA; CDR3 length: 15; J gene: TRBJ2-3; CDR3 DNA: TGTGCCAGCAGCTTAGCGCTTCGGGAAACAGATACGCAGTATTTT; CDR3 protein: CASSLALRETDTQYF
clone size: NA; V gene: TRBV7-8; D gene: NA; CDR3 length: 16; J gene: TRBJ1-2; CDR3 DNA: TGTGCCAGCAGCCCCCAAGTGGGGTCATTTAACTATGGCTACACCTTC; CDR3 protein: CASSPQVGSFNYGYTF
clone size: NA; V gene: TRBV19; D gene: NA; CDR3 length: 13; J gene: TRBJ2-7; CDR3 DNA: TGTGCCAGTAGTATGGTCGGGGGCTACGAGCAGTACTTC; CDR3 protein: CASSMVGGYEQYF
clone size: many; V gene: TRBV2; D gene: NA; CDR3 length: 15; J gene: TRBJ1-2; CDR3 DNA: TGTGCCAGCACGCATGCTTGGGGACCTAACTATGGCTACACCTTC; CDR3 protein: CASTHAWGPNYGYTF
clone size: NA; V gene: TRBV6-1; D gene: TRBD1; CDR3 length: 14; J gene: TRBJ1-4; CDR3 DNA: TGTGCCAGCAGGGACAGGGGAGGATTTGAAAAACTGTTTTTT; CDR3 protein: CASRDRGGFEKLFF
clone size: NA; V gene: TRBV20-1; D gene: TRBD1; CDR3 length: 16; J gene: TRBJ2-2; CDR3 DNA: TGCAGTGCTAGAGATTTTGGGACAGGGGACGTCGGGGAGCTGTTTTTT; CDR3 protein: CSARDFGTGDVGELFF
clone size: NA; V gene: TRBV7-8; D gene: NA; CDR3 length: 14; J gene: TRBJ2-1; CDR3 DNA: TGTGCCAGCAGCCCTGATTTCTCCTACAATGAGCAGTTCTTC; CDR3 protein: CASSPDFSYNEQFF
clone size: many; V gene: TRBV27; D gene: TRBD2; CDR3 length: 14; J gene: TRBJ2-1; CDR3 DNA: TGTGCCAGCAGTTTTAGCGGGATCGACAATGAGCAGTTCTTC; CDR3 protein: CASSFSGIDNEQFF
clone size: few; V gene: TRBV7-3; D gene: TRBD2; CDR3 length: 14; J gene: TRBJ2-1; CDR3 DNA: TGTGCCAGCAGCTCCCTCCGGGGGGGCGATGAGCAGTTCTTC; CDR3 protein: CASSSLRGGDEQFF
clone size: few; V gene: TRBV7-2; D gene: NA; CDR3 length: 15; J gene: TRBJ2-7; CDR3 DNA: TGTGCCAGCAGCTTAAACCCCCTAGGATGGTACGAGCAGTACTTC; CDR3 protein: CASSLNPLGWYEQYF
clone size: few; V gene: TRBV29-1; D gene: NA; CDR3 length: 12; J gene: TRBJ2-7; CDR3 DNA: TGCAGCGCAATGCGGGACAGCTACGAGCAGTACTTC; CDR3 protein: CSAMRDSYEQYF
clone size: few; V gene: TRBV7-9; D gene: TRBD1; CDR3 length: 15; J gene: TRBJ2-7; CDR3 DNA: TGTGCCAGCAGCTCATCCGGGACAGGCCTCTACGAGCAGTACTTC; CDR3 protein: CASSSSGTGLYEQYF
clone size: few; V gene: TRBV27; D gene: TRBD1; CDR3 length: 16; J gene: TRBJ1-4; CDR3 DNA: TGTGCCAGCAGTTCGGGACAGGGGGCTACTAATGAAAAACTGTTTTTT; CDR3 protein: CASSSGQGATNEKLFF
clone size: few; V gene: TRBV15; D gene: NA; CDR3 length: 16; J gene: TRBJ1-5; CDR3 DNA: TGTGCCACCAGCAGAGATGGAACAGGGTCCCCTCAGCCCCAGCATTTT; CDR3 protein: CATSRDGTGSPQPQHF
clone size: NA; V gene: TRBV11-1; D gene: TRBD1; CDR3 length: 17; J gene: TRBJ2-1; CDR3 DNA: TGTGCCAGCAGCGCTCACATCAGGGGGCAGGGCTACAATGAGCAGTTCTTC; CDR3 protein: CASSAHIRGQGYNEQFF
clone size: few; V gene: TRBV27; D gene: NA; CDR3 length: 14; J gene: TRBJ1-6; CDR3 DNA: TGTGCCAGCACCAGGGGCTTCCATAATTCACCCCTCCACTTT; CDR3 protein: CASTRGFHNSPLHF
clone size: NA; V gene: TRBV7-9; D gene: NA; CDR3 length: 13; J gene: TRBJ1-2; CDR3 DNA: TGTGCCAGCAGCTTATCGCCAGTGGATGGCTACACCTTC; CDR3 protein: CASSLSPVDGYTF
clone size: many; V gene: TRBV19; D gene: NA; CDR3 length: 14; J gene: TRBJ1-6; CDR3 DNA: TGTGCCAGTAGTACCGGGGGCCAGCTTACACCCCTCCACTTT; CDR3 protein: CASSTGGQLTPLHF